Below, 6 T cell receptor beta chains from the same sample are listed, as sequenced in a study of beta chain features in type 1 diabetes. Expressed TCRB transcripts were sequenced because the entire RNA isolate underwent reverse transcription. The method was immunoSEQ multiplex PCR; TCRdb's version includes in-frame clones alone and lacks a portion of them. In the table there are approximately 360,000 clones, 10% to 15% of which are singletons. For these TCRs, the target antigens are not known. Notes on the study in general: Shortening that was moderate but significant affected the TCRB CDR3s of Type 1 diabetes patients in all four CD4+ subsets.

Sequenced: naive CD4+ T cells from blood. Source of these receptors: a woman under 30 with type 1 diabetes.

Written as DNA, the CDR3 is TGCGCCAGCAGGCCCGGGACACCAACTAATGAAAAACTGTTTTTT. The encoded protein is CASRPGTPTNEKLFF. V gene TRBV5-1 combines with J gene TRBJ1-4, with D tentatively TRBD1 (6 bases). The length of the CDR3 is 15 residues. Germline V gene sequence: CDR1 SGHRS, CDR2 YFSETQ. The V end lost 5 bases, the J end lost 0 bases, and 11 bases lay between the germline ends.

The chain combines TRBV28 with TRBJ1-3; D is unclear. The CDR3 is 13 residues long. Trimming took off 7 bases at V and 4 bases at J, with 11 bases between the two ends. Germline V gene data show CDR1 as MDHEN and CDR2 as SYDVKM. The chain's CDR3 is CASIGRSGNTIYF. The CDR3 coding sequence is TGTGCCAGCATAGGGAGGTCCGGAAACACCATATATTTT.

In its sample, this clone was seen a few times. The chain employs TRBV9 and TRBJ2-7; D may be TRBD1 (5 bases). V lost 0 bases, J lost 2 bases, and 12 bases lay in between. This CDR3 is built from 15 residues. Germline-derived CDR1 and CDR2 are SGDLS and YYNGEE. CDR3 loop: CASSVEDGRAYEQYF. The CDR3 nucleotides read TGTGCCAGCAGCGTAGAGGACGGCAGGGCCTACGAGCAGTACTTC.

The genes are TRBV5-5 and TRBJ1-1; possibly TRBD1 for D (6 bases). V lost 3 bases to trimming and J lost 8 bases, with 11 bases between them. Germline CDR1 and CDR2: SGHKS and YYEKEE (reference sequence). The length of the CDR3 is 12 residues. CDR3 in amino acids: CASSYGQREAFF. CDR3 in DNA: TGTGCCAGCAGCTACGGACAGCGAGAAGCTTTCTTT.

In its sample, this clone was seen a few times. The chain combines TRBV28 with TRBJ1-4; D not resolved. The CDR3 is 14 amino acids. CDR1 is MDHEN and CDR2 is SYDVKM in the germline V gene. Deletions cut 5 bases from V and 11 bases from J, with 18 bases between. The CDR3 DNA follows: TGTGCCAGCAGTCTAGCCCAGCCTTCGGGGAAACTGTTTTTT. Translation: CASSLAQPSGKLFF.

This clone was found a few times. CDR3 in DNA: TGCGCCAGCAGTCCCGGGACAGGGGGCGGTGAGCAGTACTTC. Translating gives CASSPGTGGGEQYF. The genes are TRBV5-1 and TRBJ2-7, with 12 positions matching TRBD1. The CDR3 is 14 residues long. The germline gives CDR1 SGHRS, CDR2 YFSETQ. The V and J ends lost 5 bases and 7 bases, in that order; junction bases with no gene match: 7.